A selection of T cell receptor beta chains follows, all from one sample in a study of cytomegalovirus exposure and HLA in healthy donors. Sequenced by immunoSEQ multiplex PCR; TCRdb stores in-frame clones only, minus some. In the table there are roughly 180,000 clones, 65% to 85% of which are singletons. Sequencing was performed on PBMCs. These receptors were obtained from a female donor in good health and CMV-seronegative. CDR3s include the opening cysteine and the closing phenylalanine or tryptophan. The order of the fields is clone size, V gene, D gene, J gene, CDR3 DNA, CDR3 protein. The D gene is left open where the match is weak. For some rows the clone size is stated as once, few or many, or as a class when expanded; others skip it.

size: NA; V: TRBV7-2; D: NA; J: TRBJ2-3; DNA: TGTGCCAGCAGCTTACAAATCACAGATACGCAGTATTTT; CDR3: CASSLQITDTQYF
size: NA; V: TRBV6-5; D: TRBD1; J: TRBJ1-2; DNA: TGTGCCAGCAGTTACCAACGACAGGGGGGTGAGGGCTACACCTTC; CDR3: CASSYQRQGGEGYTF
size: NA; V: TRBV28; D: NA; J: TRBJ1-1; DNA: TGTGCCAGCAGTTTAGGATACGTAAGACAGCGGAACACTGAAGCTTTCTTT; CDR3: CASSLGYVRQRNTEAFF
size: NA; V: TRBV19; D: NA; J: TRBJ1-3; DNA: TGTGCCAGTAGCCTAAGCCTCGGAAACACCATATATTTT; CDR3: CASSLSLGNTIYF
size: NA; V: TRBV27; D: TRBD2; J: TRBJ2-3; DNA: TGTGCCAGCAGTTTACTGGCCGCCGGACTAGCTGCCAACGCAGATACGCAGTATTTT; CDR3: CASSLLAAGLAANADTQYF
size: NA; V: TRBV5-1; D: TRBD1; J: TRBJ2-7; DNA: TGCGCCAGCAGCCAGGACAGGGAAGCCTACGAGCAGTACTTC; CDR3: CASSQDREAYEQYF
size: NA; V: TRBV7-7; D: TRBD2; J: TRBJ2-4; DNA: TGTGCCAGCAGCGCCACTAGCGTACTAGCCAAAAACATTCAGTACTTC; CDR3: CASSATSVLAKNIQYF
size: NA; V: TRBV5-6; D: NA; J: TRBJ2-3; DNA: TGTGCCAGCAGCCGGCTCGGGACAGATACGCAGTATTTT; CDR3: CASSRLGTDTQYF
size: NA; V: TRBV1; D: NA; J: TRBJ1-5; DNA: TGCACCAGCAGCCAAGGACAGGGGGCCTGCAATCAGCCCCAGCATTTT; CDR3: CTSSQGQGACNQPQHF
size: NA; V: TRBV18; D: NA; J: TRBJ2-2; DNA: TGTGCCAGCTCCTCGGGACAAGACACCGGGGAGCTGTTTTTT; CDR3: CASSSGQDTGELFF
size: few; V: TRBV9; D: NA; J: TRBJ2-2; DNA: TGTGCCAGCAGCGCGGAGGGGGCCGCAGGGGAGCTGTTTTTT; CDR3: CASSAEGAAGELFF
size: NA; V: TRBV9; D: TRBD1; J: TRBJ2-5; DNA: TGTGCCAGCAGCGTAGGGAGGGACAGGGAGACCCGGGAGACCCAGTACTTC; CDR3: CASSVGRDRETRETQYF
size: NA; V: TRBV29-1; D: NA; J: TRBJ2-6; DNA: TGCAGCGTTGAGTCAGGGTGGGAAGGCTCTGGGGCCAACGTCCTGACTTTC; CDR3: CSVESGWEGSGANVLTF
size: NA; V: TRBV28; D: NA; J: TRBJ2-5; DNA: TGTGCCAGCAGTCCGTTAGGACAGCCCGTCCGGGAGACCCAGTACTTC; CDR3: CASSPLGQPVRETQYF
size: NA; V: TRBV2; D: TRBD2; J: TRBJ2-1; DNA: TGTGCCAGCATCAACCTAGCGGGGAGGGTGGGCAATGAGCAGTTCTTC; CDR3: CASINLAGRVGNEQFF
size: few; V: TRBV7-3; D: TRBD2; J: TRBJ2-1; DNA: TGTGCCAGCAGCCCTAGCGGGGCCTCCTACAATGAGCAGTTCTTC; CDR3: CASSPSGASYNEQFF
size: few; V: TRBV11-2; D: NA; J: TRBJ2-5; DNA: TGTGCCAGCAGCTTAGTGAGGGATGAGACCCAGTACTTC; CDR3: CASSLVRDETQYF
size: once; V: TRBV28; D: TRBD2; J: TRBJ2-7; DNA: TGTGCCAGCAGTTTCACTAGCGGGAGTGCCCACGAGCAGTACTTC; CDR3: CASSFTSGSAHEQYF
size: few; V: TRBV6-1; D: TRBD2; J: TRBJ2-5; DNA: TGTGCCAGCAGTGTAAGACCCCGGGCGGGGGAGCAGTACTTC; CDR3: CASSVRPRAGEQYF
size: NA; V: TRBV10-3; D: TRBD2; J: TRBJ2-3; DNA: TGTGCCATCAGTACCTCTAGCGGGAGGAGGTCAGATACGCAGTATTTT; CDR3: CAISTSSGRRSDTQYF
size: NA; V: TRBV15; D: NA; J: TRBJ1-2; DNA: TGTGCCACCAGCAGAGATCGGGAGGGCTATGGCTACACCTTC; CDR3: CATSRDREGYGYTF
size: few; V: TRBV5-4; D: NA; J: TRBJ2-3; DNA: TGTGCCAGCAGCTCCCCCCGTGGAGGAGCAGATACGCAGTATTTT; CDR3: CASSSPRGGADTQYF
size: NA; V: TRBV19; D: TRBD1; J: TRBJ1-2; DNA: TGTGCCAGTAGTCTGGGACAGGCCTGGGGTAACTATGGCTACACCTTC; CDR3: CASSLGQAWGNYGYTF
size: NA; V: TRBV5-1; D: TRBD2; J: TRBJ2-5; DNA: TGCGCCAGCAGCTCGGGACTAGCGAGTCAAGAGACCCAGTACTTC; CDR3: CASSSGLASQETQYF
size: NA; V: TRBV5-1; D: NA; J: TRBJ1-1; DNA: TGCGCCAGCAGCTTGGAGGACAGCTCCACTGAAGCTTTCTTT; CDR3: CASSLEDSSTEAFF
size: NA; V: TRBV28; D: TRBD1; J: TRBJ1-2; DNA: TGTGCCAGCAGTTTAAGCGGGACAGGGGGCGTGAACTATGGCTACACCTTC; CDR3: CASSLSGTGGVNYGYTF